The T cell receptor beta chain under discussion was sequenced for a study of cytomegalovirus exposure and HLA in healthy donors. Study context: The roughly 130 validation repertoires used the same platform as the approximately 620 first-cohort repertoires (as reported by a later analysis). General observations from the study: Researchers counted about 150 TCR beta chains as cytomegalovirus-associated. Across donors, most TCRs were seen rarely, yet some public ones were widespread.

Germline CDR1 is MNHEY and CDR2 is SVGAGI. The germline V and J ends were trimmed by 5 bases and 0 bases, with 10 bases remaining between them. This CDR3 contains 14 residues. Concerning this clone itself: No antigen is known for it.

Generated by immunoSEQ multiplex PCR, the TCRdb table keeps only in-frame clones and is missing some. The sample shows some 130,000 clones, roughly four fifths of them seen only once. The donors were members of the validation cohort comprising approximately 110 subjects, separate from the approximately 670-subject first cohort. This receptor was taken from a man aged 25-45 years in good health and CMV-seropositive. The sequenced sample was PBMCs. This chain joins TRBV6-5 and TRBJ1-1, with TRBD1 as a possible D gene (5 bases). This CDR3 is CASSRPGLNTEAFF. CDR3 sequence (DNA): TGTGCCAGCAGTCGCCCAGGGTTGAACACTGAAGCTTTCTTT.